A single sample gave rise to the 28 T cell receptor beta chains below, sequenced in a study of T cell responses to AZD1222 COVID-19 vaccine. Here immunoSEQ multiplex PCR was the method, and the copy in TCRdb shows in-frame clones only, minus some. The data hold approximately 100,000 clones, with 90% to 95% observed a single time. Source: peripheral blood, taken on day 0 of AZD1222 vaccination. These receptors all stem from an adult in good health.

This CDR3 reads CASEGGYEQYF. The CDR3 coding sequence is TGTGCCTCCGAGGGCGGCTACGAGCAGTACTTC. V and J are TRBV11-2 and TRBJ2-7; a weak D match, TRBD2 (5 bases). The V gene lost 11 bases and the J gene lost 3 bases, with 11 bases spanning the gap. Germline CDR1 and CDR2: SGHAT and FQNNGV. CDR3 size: 11 residues.

This rearrangement joins TRBV6-2 or TRBV6-3 to TRBJ1-5; tentatively, D is TRBD1 (5 bases). V was trimmed by 6 bases and J by 3 bases, leaving 12 bases between them. The CDR3 consists of 14 residues. The V gene's germline CDR1 is MNHEY and CDR2 SVGEGT. The CDR3 loop is CASSSNRNNQPQHF. The CDR3 coding sequence is TGTGCCAGCAGCTCTAACAGGAACAATCAGCCCCAGCATTTT.

The chain combines TRBV18 with TRBJ1-6, with D unresolved. The length of the CDR3 is 16 residues. V gave up 2 bases and J gave up 0 bases, with 8 bases separating them. Germline CDR1 reads KGHSH; CDR2 reads LQKENI. CDR3 in amino acids: CASSPTQSSYNSPLHF. As DNA, the CDR3 is TGTGCCAGCTCACCAACACAAAGCTCCTATAATTCACCCCTCCACTTT.

The CDR3 is CASSLAGQGSNSPLHF. CDR3 coding DNA: TGTGCCAGCAGCTTAGCGGGGCAGGGATCTAATTCACCCCTCCACTTT. The chain couples TRBV7-9 to TRBJ1-6, with TRBD1 as a possible D gene (5 bases). Trimming left V 0 bases short and J 6 bases short, with 12 bases between. Germline V CDR1 and CDR2: SEHNR, FQNEAQ (reference sequence). The CDR3 covers 16 residues.

CDR3 bases: TGTGCCAGCAAGACAGGTTCCACAGATACGCAGTATTTT. Translated: CASKTGSTDTQYF. The rearrangement links TRBV5-4 to TRBJ2-3, with a tentative D call TRBD1 (6 bases). V gave up 6 bases and J gave up 2 bases, with 10 bases separating them. Germline CDR1 is SGHNT and CDR2 is YYREEE (reference sequence). This CDR3 has 13 residues.

The rearrangement uses TRBV7-9 and TRBJ2-6; 7 bases agree with TRBD2. Germline V gives CDR1 SEHNR, CDR2 FQNEAQ (reference sequence). This CDR3 has 15 residues. The V gene end was trimmed by 3 bases and the J gene end by 1 base; junction bases not matched to a gene: 0. DNA of the CDR3: TGTGCCAGCAGCTTGCGGGGGTCTGGGGCCAACGTCCTGACTTTC. Its protein product is CASSLRGSGANVLTF.

This chain uses TRBV27 with TRBJ1-2, with TRBD1 matching over 11 bases. The J segment lost 1 base and the V segment lost 6 bases, leaving 4 bases of the junction unmatched. Per germline, CDR1 MNHEY and CDR2 SMNVEV (reference sequence). CDR3 length: 15 amino acids. CDR3 region: CASRTGQGVNYGYTF. For the CDR3, the DNA is TGTGCCAGCAGGACGGGACAGGGGGTTAACTATGGCTACACCTTC.

This chain joins TRBV4-2 and TRBJ2-6; D remains unclear. Germline lookup yields CDR1 LGHNA and CDR2 YNFKEQ. This CDR3 contains 15 residues. Trimming removed 4 bases from V and 0 bases from J, with 7 bases in between. The CDR3 DNA reads as TGTGCCAGCAGCCTAGGAAGCTCTGGGGCCAACGTCCTGACTTTC. It specifies CASSLGSSGANVLTF.

This rearrangement joins TRBV5-4 to TRBJ1-1, with D tentatively TRBD1 (6 bases). CDR3 length: 13 residues. Germline V gives CDR1 SGHNT, CDR2 YYREEE (reference sequence). Trimming removed 4 bases at V and 7 bases at J, with 14 bases between. In nucleotides, the CDR3 is TGTGCCAGCAGCGGGTCGACAGGTATTGAAGCTTTCTTT. Translated: CASSGSTGIEAFF.

This clone was observed a single time. The chain couples TRBV9 to TRBJ2-7; TRBD2 agrees at 7 bases. There are 13 residues in the CDR3. Losses at the gene ends were 3 bases for V and 6 bases for J; bases not matched to a gene: 6. Germline V lookup: CDR1 SGDLS, CDR2 YYNGEE. The CDR3 coding sequence is TGTGCCAGCAGCGCCTGGACTAGTTCCGAGCAGTACTTC. This encodes CASSAWTSSEQYF.

The chain employs TRBV3-1 (or the pseudogene TRBV3-2) and TRBJ2-3, with D perhaps matching TRBD2 (5 bases). Germline lookup yields CDR1 LGHDT and CDR2 YNNKEL (reference sequence). Trimming took 0 bases from V and 6 from J, leaving 13 bases between them. The CDR3 covers 15 residues. CDR3 sequence (DNA): TGTGCCAGCAGCCAAGAGCGGGCCCGGGTGGATACGCAGTATTTT. Translating gives CASSQERARVDTQYF.

This chain links TRBV28 with TRBJ2-7, with D hard to call. This CDR3 is 13 amino acids long. Germline V gene sequence: CDR1 MDHEN, CDR2 SYDVKM. Deletions cut 3 bases from V and 3 bases from J, with 9 bases between. The chain's CDR3 is CASSFQQIYEQYF. In DNA form, the CDR3 reads TGTGCCAGCAGTTTCCAGCAGATCTACGAGCAGTACTTC. Supplemented by reference TRBV28 and TRBJ2-7, the full variable domain reads DVKVTQSSRYLVKRTGEKVFLECVQDMDHENMFWYRQDPGLGLRLIYFSYDVKMKEKGDIPEGYSVSREKKERFSLILESASTNQTSMYLCASSFQQIYEQYFGPGTRLTVT.

The chain couples TRBV7-9 to TRBJ2-3; 7 nucleotides line up with TRBD1. CDR1 is SEHNR and CDR2 is FQNEAQ in the germline V gene (reference sequence). V lost 3 bases and J lost 2; bases outside the gene matches: 8. The CDR3 extends over 16 amino acids. The DNA for the CDR3 is TGTGCCAGCAGCTTGGGGACAGCGACTTACACAGATACGCAGTATTTT. It encodes CASSLGTATYTDTQYF.

The chain joins TRBV6-2 or TRBV6-3 to TRBJ1-2, with D uncertain. This CDR3 has 15 amino acids. The V gene lost 2 bases and the J gene lost 8 bases, with 18 bases spanning the gap. Germline assignment: CDR1 MNHEY and CDR2 SVGEGT. Here the CDR3 reads CASSYSSVIQIGYTF. The CDR3 nucleotides read TGTGCCAGCAGTTACAGCTCCGTGATACAGATCGGCTACACCTTC.

The V call is TRBV3-1 (or the pseudogene TRBV3-2), the J call TRBJ2-1, with 8 bases lining up with TRBD2. V dropped 5 bases and J dropped 5; count of bases not matched to a gene: 11. The CDR3 runs to 16 residues. Germline V gene data show CDR1 as LGHDT and CDR2 as YNNKEL (reference sequence). In DNA, the CDR3 is TGTGCCAGCAGCGAGACTTCGGGGGGGAGGGACAATGAGCAGTTCTTC. Translated, it gives CASSETSGGRDNEQFF.

This chain uses TRBV27 with TRBJ2-7; D remains ambiguous. Trimming removed 5 bases at V and 2 bases at J, with 16 bases between. Germline lookup yields CDR1 MNHEY and CDR2 SMNVEV (reference sequence). The CDR3 is 15 amino acids. The CDR3 DNA reads TGTGCCAGCAGTCGCCCGAACGTGGGTACCTACGAGCAGTACTTC. Translation: CASSRPNVGTYEQYF.

The chain is built from TRBV28 and TRBJ2-7; 9 bases are shared with TRBD1. Losses at the gene ends were 5 bases for V and 7 bases for J; bases not matched to a gene: 12. Germline assignment: CDR1 MDHEN and CDR2 SYDVKM. The length of the CDR3 is 15 residues. The CDR3 bases are TGTGCCAGCAGTCCAGCGGGACAGGGTTCTTTGGAGCAGTACTTC. Translated: CASSPAGQGSLEQYF.

The chain has TRBV18 and TRBJ2-1, with 10 bases identical to TRBD2. CDR3 size: 14 residues. Unmatched junction bases numbered 4, after V lost 3 bases and J lost 8 bases. Germline V gives CDR1 KGHSH, CDR2 LQKENI. The chain's CDR3 is CASSPLAGVDEQFF. The CDR3 DNA reads TGTGCCAGCTCACCCCTAGCGGGAGTTGATGAGCAGTTCTTC.

In its sample, this clone was seen once. This rearrangement joins TRBV15 to TRBJ2-3, with D tentatively TRBD2 (6 bases). Germline V gene sequence: CDR1 LNHNV, CDR2 YYDKDF (reference sequence). Between the trimmed V and J ends, which lost 6 bases and 2 bases, there was a span of 9 bases. This CDR3 contains 13 residues. CDR3 loop: CATSGDFTDTQYF. The CDR3 region has the DNA TGTGCCACCAGTGGGGACTTCACAGATACGCAGTATTTT. Using reference TRBV15 and TRBJ2-3 for the parts outside the CDR3, the full variable domain is DAMVIQNPRYQVTQFGKPVTLSCSQTLNHNVMYWYQQKSSQAPKLLFHYYDKDFNNEADTPDNFQSRRPNTSFCFLDIRSPGLGDTAMYLCATSGDFTDTQYFGPGTRLTVL.

This chain joins TRBV21-1 and TRBJ2-1; the listed D gene, TRBD2, was not tested against the DNA. TRBV21-1 is shown as a pseudogene. The CDR3 runs to 14 residues. The CDR3 protein is CASTAGLTYNEQFF. CDR3 nucleotides: TGTGCCAGCACGGCGGGCCTTACCTACAATGAGCAGTTCTTC.

The chain recombines TRBV19 with TRBJ1-4; TRBD1 aligns across 7 bases. The CDR3 is 13 amino acids. Germline V CDR1 and CDR2: LNHDA, SQIVND (reference sequence). After removal of 6 bases from V and 7 bases from J, the junction contained 5 bases not matched to a gene. CDR3 sequence: CASSGDRAEKLFF. The CDR3 DNA sequence: TGTGCCAGTAGCGGAGACAGGGCTGAAAAACTGTTTTTT.

This clone occurred once. This chain links TRBV27 with TRBJ2-7; the match to TRBD2 covers 9 bases. Germline assignment: CDR1 MNHEY and CDR2 SMNVEV (reference sequence). V shed 1 base, J shed 2 bases, and the junction held 0 bases outside the gene matches. The CDR3 extends over 14 amino acids. In DNA, the CDR3 is TGTGCCAGCAGTTTATTAGCGGGGGCCTACGAGCAGTACTTC. Translated, it gives CASSLLAGAYEQYF.

The genes are TRBV5-1 and TRBJ2-2, with TRBD1 identical over 8 bases. V trimming: 3 bases; J trimming: 0 bases; junction bases outside the gene matches: 4. This CDR3 region has 16 residues. The germline CDR1 and CDR2 sequences are SGHRS and YFSETQ. The CDR3 bases are TGCGCCAGCAGCTCCACAGGGGGTGCGAACACCGGGGAGCTGTTTTTT. Protein product: CASSSTGGANTGELFF.

The rearrangement uses TRBV27 and TRBJ2-7; D might be TRBD1 or TRBD2, each matching 5 bases. Trimming left V 6 bases short and J 2 bases short, with 17 bases between. This CDR3 region has 15 residues. Germline assignment: CDR1 MNHEY and CDR2 SMNVEV (reference sequence). The CDR3 loop is CASRAGTVQPYEQYF. CDR3 sequence (DNA): TGTGCCAGCAGGGCCGGGACCGTGCAACCCTACGAGCAGTACTTC.

The J gene is TRBJ1-1, the V gene TRBV27; D may be TRBD1 (5 bases). This CDR3 has 16 residues. Germline CDR1 and CDR2: MNHEY and SMNVEV (reference sequence). Trimming shortened V by 1 base and J by 1 base, and 13 bases separated the two germline ends. DNA of the CDR3: TGTGCCAGCAGTTTATGGGCAGGGTTGGGGAACACTGAAGCTTTCTTT. It specifies CASSLWAGLGNTEAFF.

J is TRBJ1-3 and V is TRBV11-2; TRBD1 matches 7 bases. This CDR3 region has 16 residues. Trimming cost V 5 bases and J 5 bases; bases outside gene matches: 12. The V gene's germline CDR1 is SGHAT and CDR2 FQNNGV. In DNA form, the CDR3 reads TGTGCCAGCAGCCCAGAGGGGGCAACGGTCAGAAACACCATATATTTT. Protein: CASSPEGATVRNTIYF.

J is TRBJ1-2 and V is TRBV27, with TRBD1 matching over 9 bases. Losses at the gene ends were 6 bases for V and 6 bases for J; bases not matched to a gene: 5. CDR3 size: 13 residues. The V gene's germline CDR1 is MNHEY and CDR2 SMNVEV (reference sequence). For the CDR3, the DNA is TGTGCCAGCAGCGCCGGGACAGGGCATGGCTACACCTTC. This gives the protein CASSAGTGHGYTF.

This clone was observed a handful of times. The chain couples TRBV28 to TRBJ1-2, with 9 positions matching TRBD1. The CDR3 runs to 13 residues. Germline lookup yields CDR1 MDHEN and CDR2 SYDVKM. V was clipped by 6 bases and J by 7 bases; unmatched bases: 6. The CDR3 sequence is CASSQQGAPGYTF. CDR3 DNA: TGTGCCAGCAGCCAACAGGGGGCGCCTGGCTACACCTTC.